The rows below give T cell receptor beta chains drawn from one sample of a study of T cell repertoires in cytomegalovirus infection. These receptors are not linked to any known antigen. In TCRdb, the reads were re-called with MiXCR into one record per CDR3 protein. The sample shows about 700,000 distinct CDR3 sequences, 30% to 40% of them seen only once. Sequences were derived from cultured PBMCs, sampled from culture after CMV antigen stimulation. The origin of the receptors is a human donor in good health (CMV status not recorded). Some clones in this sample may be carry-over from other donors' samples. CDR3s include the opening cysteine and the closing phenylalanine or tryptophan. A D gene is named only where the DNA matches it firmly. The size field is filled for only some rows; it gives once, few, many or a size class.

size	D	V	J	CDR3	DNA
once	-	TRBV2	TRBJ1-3	CASKGFTVSGNTIYF	TGTGCCAGCAAAGGTTTCACCGTCTCTGGAAACACCATATATTTT
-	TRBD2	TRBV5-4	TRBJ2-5	CASSGGPSGRKETQYF	TGTGCCAGCAGCGGAGGGCCTAGCGGGAGAAAAGAGACCCAGTACTTC
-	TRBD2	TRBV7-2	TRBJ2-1	CASRTGTRYNEQFF	TGTGCCAGCAGAACCGGGACTAGGTACAATGAGCAGTTCTTC
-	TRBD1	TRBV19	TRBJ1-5	CASSPLGQGRSNQPQHF	TGTGCCAGTAGTCCCCTGGGACAGGGACGGAGCAATCAGCCCCAGCATTTT
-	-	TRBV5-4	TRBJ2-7	CASSSGGTGDYEQYF	TGTGCCAGCAGCTCTGGGGGGACGGGGGACTACGAGCAGTACTTC
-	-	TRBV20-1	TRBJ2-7	CSVRRGLHEQYF	TGCAGTGTGCGAAGGGGTCTGCACGAGCAGTACTTC
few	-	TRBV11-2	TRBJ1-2	CASSLDYNYGYTF	TGTGCCAGCAGCTTAGACTACAACTATGGCTACACCTTC
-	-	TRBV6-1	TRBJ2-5	CASSELQETQYF	TGTGCCAGCAGTGAGTTGCAAGAGACCCAGTACTTC
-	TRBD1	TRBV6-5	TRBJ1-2	CASSSRRTGNYGYTF	TGTGCCAGCAGTTCACGTAGGACAGGGAACTATGGCTACACCTTC
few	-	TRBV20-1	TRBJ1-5	CSARAPRGHQPQHF	TGCAGTGCTAGAGCCCCTAGAGGACATCAGCCCCAGCATTTT
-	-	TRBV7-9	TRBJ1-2	CASRPTFSSQTGNYGYTF	TGTGCCAGCAGACCCACCTTTAGTTCGCAAACAGGGAACTATGGCTACACCTTC
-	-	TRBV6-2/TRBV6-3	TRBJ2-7	CASDRGTTYEQYF	TGTGCCAGCGATCGTGGGACCACCTACGAGCAGTACTTC
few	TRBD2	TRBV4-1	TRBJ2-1	CASSQEWLAGVGQQFF	TGCGCCAGCAGCCAAGAATGGTTAGCGGGAGTTGGTCAGCAGTTCTTC
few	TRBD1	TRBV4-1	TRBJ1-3	CASSHGQGARGNTIYF	TGCGCCAGCAGCCATGGACAGGGGGCGCGCGGAAACACCATATATTTT
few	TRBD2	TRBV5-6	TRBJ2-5	CASSLTSGIQETQYF	TGTGCCAGCAGCTTGACTAGCGGGATACAAGAGACCCAGTACTTC
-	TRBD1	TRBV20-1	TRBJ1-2	CSARDIRTGDANGYTF	TGCAGTGCTAGAGATATTAGGACAGGCGATGCGAATGGCTACACCTTC
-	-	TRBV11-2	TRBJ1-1	CASSLDLGGTEAFF	TGTGCCAGCAGCTTAGATCTTGGTGGCACTGAAGCTTTCTTT
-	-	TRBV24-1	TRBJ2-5	CATSDGKVSTQYF	TGTGCCACCAGTGACGGGAAGGTGTCAACCCAGTACTTC
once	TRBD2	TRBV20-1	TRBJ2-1	CSARGAGNGRAGYNEQFF	TGCAGTGCTCGGGGTGCGGGCAACGGGAGGGCCGGCTACAATGAGCAGTTCTTC
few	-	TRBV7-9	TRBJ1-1	CASSLAGGGEAFF	TGTGCCAGCAGCTTAGCGGGGGGGGGTGAAGCTTTCTTT
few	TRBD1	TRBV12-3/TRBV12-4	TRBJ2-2	CASRGWTGGPGELFF	TGTGCCAGCAGGGGATGGACAGGGGGCCCCGGGGAGCTGTTTTTT
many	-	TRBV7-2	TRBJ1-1	CASSLGLGAGWGTEAFF	TGTGCCAGCAGCTTAGGGCTGGGGGCGGGCTGGGGCACTGAAGCTTTCTTT
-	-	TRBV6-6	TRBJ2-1	CASSYREAYNEQFF	TGTGCCAGCAGTTACCGGGAAGCCTACAATGAGCAGTTCTTC
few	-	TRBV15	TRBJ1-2	CATSRGLAGGYTF	TGTGCCACCAGCAGGGGGCTGGCTGGGGGCTACACCTTC
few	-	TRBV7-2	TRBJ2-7	CASSLGGTQNYEQYF	TGTGCCAGCAGCTTAGGGGGGACACAAAACTACGAGCAGTACTTC
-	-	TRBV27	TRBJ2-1	CASSSPLSGPGEQFF	TGTGCCAGCAGTTCCCCCCTTAGCGGCCCCGGTGAGCAGTTCTTC
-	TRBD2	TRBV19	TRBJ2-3	CASSSGLAGGVLVTDTQYF	TGTGCCAGTAGCTCGGGACTAGCGGGAGGTGTTCTAGTCACAGATACGCAGTATTTT
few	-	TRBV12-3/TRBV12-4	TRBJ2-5	CASSLGGPPETQYF	TGTGCCAGCAGTTTAGGGGGGCCCCCAGAGACCCAGTACTTC
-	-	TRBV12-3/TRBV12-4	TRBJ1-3	CASSRSIQGAGNTIYF	TGTGCCAGCAGCCGATCCATACAGGGAGCTGGAAACACCATATATTTT
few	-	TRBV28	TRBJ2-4	CASQGLAGLSFDIQYF	TGTGCCAGCCAAGGTCTGGCGGGCCTGAGTTTTGACATTCAGTACTTC
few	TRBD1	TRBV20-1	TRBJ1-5	CSARGILGQGPVQPQHF	TGCAGTGCTAGAGGGATCTTAGGACAGGGTCCTGTTCAGCCCCAGCATTTT
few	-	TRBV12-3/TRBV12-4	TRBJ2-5	CASSRRGVPMETQYF	TGTGCCAGCAGCCGCAGGGGGGTCCCAATGGAGACCCAGTACTTC
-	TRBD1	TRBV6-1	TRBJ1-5	CASSERDRGRDQPQHF	TGTGCCAGCAGCGAAAGGGACAGGGGACGTGATCAGCCCCAGCATTTT
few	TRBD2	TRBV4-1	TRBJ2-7	CASSQDPGRGTYEQYF	TGCGCCAGCAGCCAAGATCCAGGGAGGGGAACCTACGAGCAGTACTTC
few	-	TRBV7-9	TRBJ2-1	CASSLGTGLGNEQFF	TGTGCCAGCAGCTTAGGGACGGGGCTCGGGAATGAGCAGTTCTTC
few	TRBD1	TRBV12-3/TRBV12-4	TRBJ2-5	CASSLGALGQGAWETQYF	TGTGCCAGCAGTTTAGGGGCCCTCGGACAGGGGGCTTGGGAGACCCAGTACTTC
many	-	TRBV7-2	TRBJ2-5	CASSFRRRKETQYF	TGTGCCAGCAGCTTCCGCCGGCGGAAAGAGACCCAGTACTTC
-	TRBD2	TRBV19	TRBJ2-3	CASNNWASGTDTQYF	TGTGCCAGCAACAATTGGGCTAGCGGTACAGATACGCAGTATTTT
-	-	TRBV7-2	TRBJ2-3	CASSISRSPDTQYF	TGTGCCAGCAGCATATCACGATCCCCAGATACGCAGTATTTT
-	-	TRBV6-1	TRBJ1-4	CASSEGRPIATNEKLFF	TGTGCCAGCAGTGAAGGGAGACCGATTGCAACTAATGAAAAACTGTTTTTT
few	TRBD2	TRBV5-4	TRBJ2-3	CASSGTSGRLADTQYF	TGTGCCAGCAGCGGTACTAGCGGGAGGCTGGCAGATACGCAGTATTTT
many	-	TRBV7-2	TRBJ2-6	CASSLDGGSGANVLTF	TGTGCCAGCAGCTTAGACGGTGGATCTGGGGCCAACGTCCTGACTTTC
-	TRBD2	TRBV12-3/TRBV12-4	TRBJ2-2	CASSSRGGMYTGELCF	TGTGCCAGCAGCTCCCGGGGGGGCATGTACACCGGGGAGCTGTGTTTT
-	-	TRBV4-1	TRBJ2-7	CASSQGGGQANSYEQYF	TGCGCCAGCAGCCAAGGGGGAGGACAGGCCAACTCCTACGAGCAGTACTTC
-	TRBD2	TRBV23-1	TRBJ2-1	CASSQNAGGPYNEQFF	TGCGCCAGCAGTCAAAACGCGGGGGGCCCCTACAATGAGCAGTTCTTC
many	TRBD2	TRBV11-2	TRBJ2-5	CASSLWPSGGDETQYF	TGTGCCAGCAGCTTATGGCCTAGCGGGGGCGATGAGACCCAGTACTTC